This T cell receptor (beta chain) appears in the sequencing data of a study of identical twins. One entry per CDR3 protein results from TCRdb running MiXCR on the 5' RACE reads. The sample shows roughly 280,000 distinct CDR3 sequences, roughly 8.6% of them seen only once. Comment on this clonotype: The antigen remains unidentified.

V was shortened by 1 base and J by 4 bases, with 12 bases between the two germline ends. The CDR3 runs to 14 residues. Germline V gives CDR1 DFQATT, CDR2 SNEGSKA (reference sequence). Overall study results and limits: Insertions ran lower in abundant cord blood beta clonotypes, though not in memory repertoires.

This sample also appeared in a second study, on yellow fever vaccine responses in identical twins.

This receptor was obtained from a young woman in good health. The sequencing input was CD8+ T cells sorted from blood. This chain connects TRBV20-1 to TRBJ2-3; no firm D call. The CDR3 region has the DNA TGCAGTGCTAGAGGATGGGGTATGTCAGATACGCAGTATTTT. Encoded protein: CSARGWGMSDTQYF.